This T cell receptor beta chain stems from a study of T cell repertoires in cytomegalovirus infection. TCRdb recomputed calls from the reads with MiXCR, one row per CDR3 protein. The table lists about 300,000 distinct CDR3 sequences, 25% of them singletons. In germline, CDR1 is LNHDA, CDR2 SQIVND (reference sequence). Germline trimming cut 5 bases from V and 4 bases from J; bases unmatched to any gene: 7. CDR3 length equals 15 residues. Sequencing was carried out using PBMCs. The J gene is TRBJ2-1, the V gene TRBV19; 8 bases match TRBD1. The sequence was obtained from a human donor in good health (CMV status not recorded). Some clones in this sample may be carry-over from other donors' samples. CDR3: CASSADRAPYNEQFF. The CDR3 coding sequence is TGTGCCAGTAGTGCGGACAGGGCCCCATACAATGAGCAGTTCTTC.